A selection of T cell receptor beta chains follows, all from one sample in a study of T cells in Graves' hyperthyroidism and ophthalmopathy. Via MiXCR, TCRdb re-called the multiplex PCR reads, giving one row per CDR3 protein. The sample consists of around 610,000 distinct CDR3 sequences, roughly 14% of them appearing once. The specimen sequenced was blood. The receptors were sampled from a woman between 40 and 50 years old with Graves' ophthalmopathy. Both conserved end residues are part of each CDR3. D genes are given only for firm matches. Size is omitted from some rows. Given values are once, few, many or a class for expanded clones.

j_call d_call v_call clone_size cdr3_nt cdr3_aa
TRBJ2-7 . TRBV12-3/TRBV12-4 many TGTGCCAGCAGTTTATTCCCTTTCGAGCAGTACTTC CASSLFPFEQYF
TRBJ1-1 . TRBV6-5 many TGTGCCAGCAGCCAGAGGGCAGATGAAGCTTTCTTT CASSQRADEAFF
TRBJ2-5 TRBD2 TRBV6-1 many TGTGCCAGCATGGCAAGCGGGGTAGAAGAGACCCAGTACTTC CASMASGVEETQYF
TRBJ2-7 . TRBV2 many TGTGCCAGCAGTGAAAGGTTTTGGGACCGACGCTCCTACGAGCAGTACTTC CASSERFWDRRSYEQYF
TRBJ1-1 TRBD1 TRBV28 many TGTGCCAGCAGCCGGACAGGTTCCACTGAAGCTTTCTTT CASSRTGSTEAFF
TRBJ2-7 TRBD2 TRBV7-8 many TGTGCCAGCAGCCTTAGCGGGAAAGGGGTCGAGCAGTACTTC CASSLSGKGVEQYF
TRBJ2-7 . TRBV12-3/TRBV12-4 many TGTGCCAGCAGTTTAGGTGGGATAACCTACGAGCAGTACTTC CASSLGGITYEQYF
TRBJ1-1 . TRBV2 many TGTGCCAGCAGTGAAGACGTGATGACTGAAGCTTTCTTT CASSEDVMTEAFF
TRBJ2-7 . TRBV12-3/TRBV12-4 many TGTGCCAGCAGCACGACTGGGGACTTCGACGAGCAGTACTTC CASSTTGDFDEQYF
TRBJ2-1 TRBD2 TRBV7-9 many TGTGCCAGCAGCTTGATAGCGGGAGTGGTTGAGCAGTTCTTC CASSLIAGVVEQFF
TRBJ2-2 . TRBV11-3 few TGTGCCAGCAGCCGTGGGGGGTCTGGAAGGGAGCTGTTTTTT CASSRGGSGRELFF
TRBJ2-2 TRBD1 TRBV30 . TGTGCCTGGAGTGAGGGGGCGCGTGTGATCGGGGAGCTGTTTTTT CAWSEGARVIGELFF
TRBJ2-7 TRBD2 TRBV28 many TGTGCCAGCAGTTTCGGGAGCGGGAGGCAATACGAGCAGTACTTC CASSFGSGRQYEQYF
TRBJ2-7 . TRBV6-5 . TGTGCCAGCACAGTCTCCTACGAGCAGTACTTC CASTVSYEQYF
TRBJ2-7 . TRBV6-1 many TGTGCCAGCCGTCAACCTACGACGGGGGACGAGCAGTACTTC CASRQPTTGDEQYF
TRBJ2-7 . TRBV19 . TGTGCCAGTAGTACAAATCAACGAGAGCAGTACTTC CASSTNQREQYF
TRBJ1-5 . TRBV6-8 many TGTGCCAGCAGTAATCCACTGGGGCATCAGCCCCAGCATTTT CASSNPLGHQPQHF
TRBJ2-7 TRBD2 TRBV2 . TGTGCCATCTCCCCCCAGCGGGATTACGAGCAGTACTTC CAISPQRDYEQYF
TRBJ1-2 . TRBV30 few TGTGCCTGGAGGATTGAACAACTATTTAACTATGGCTACACCTTC CAWRIEQLFNYGYTF
TRBJ2-2 TRBD2 TRBV29-1 few TGCAGCGTTGAGACACTAGCGGGAGTAAAGACCGGGGAGCTGTTTTTT CSVETLAGVKTGELFF
TRBJ2-5 . TRBV18 . TGTGCCAGCTCACCTACGCCGGACCTCAGGGAGACCCAGTACTTC CASSPTPDLRETQYF
TRBJ2-7 TRBD1 TRBV28 many TGTGCCAGCAGTTCAGATGGGACAGGGAAGGCGCGGGGTTCCTACGAGCAGTACTTC CASSSDGTGKARGSYEQYF
TRBJ1-1 . TRBV18 once TGTGCCAGCTCACCAGGGGCACCTACCCCTAGTGCTTTCTTT CASSPGAPTPSAFF
TRBJ2-5 TRBD1 TRBV7-9 many TGTGCCAGCAGCTCCGGGACAGAAGAGACCCAGTACTTC CASSSGTEETQYF
TRBJ1-5 . TRBV28 many TGTGCCAGCAGTTTACAGGGGTGGCGCAATCAGCCCCAGCATTTT CASSLQGWRNQPQHF
TRBJ2-6 . TRBV6-5 many TGTGCCAGCAGTTACGCGACTAGTCGTGGGGCCAACGTCCTGACTTTC CASSYATSRGANVLTF
TRBJ2-2 TRBD1 TRBV6-4 . TGTGCCAGCAGTGATCAGGGGGCGAACACCGGGGAGCTGTTTTTT CASSDQGANTGELFF
TRBJ1-1 . TRBV19 many TGTGCCAGTAGGCCGAGGGGGATGAGGACTGAAGCTTTCTTT CASRPRGMRTEAFF
TRBJ2-7 . TRBV7-2 many TGTGCCAGCAGCATCAACAAGGGCGAGCAGTACTTC CASSINKGEQYF
TRBJ1-1 . TRBV28 many TGTGCCAGCAGTTTAGTAGGCGAGTTTGCTGAAGCTTTCTTT CASSLVGEFAEAFF
TRBJ2-2 . TRBV6-2/TRBV6-3 many TGTGCCAGCAGTTCGCTCGATGCGGCCGGATACATCCCAACGAACACCGGGGAGCTGTTTTTT CASSSLDAAGYIPTNTGELFF
TRBJ1-1 TRBD1 TRBV30 . TGTGCCTGGAGTGTACGGACAGGGAGCACTGAAGCTTTCTTT CAWSVRTGSTEAFF
TRBJ1-1 . TRBV29-1 many TGCAGCGCCCGTGGGGGGGGGGCGGTGAACACTGAAGCTTTCTTT CSARGGGAVNTEAFF
TRBJ2-5 TRBD1 TRBV20-1 . TGCAGTGCGAGGGACAGGGGAATCCAAGAGACCCAGTACTTC CSARDRGIQETQYF
TRBJ2-7 . TRBV30 . TGTGCCTGGAGCGAAGGAGAGAGCTACGAGCAGTACTTC CAWSEGESYEQYF
TRBJ2-5 TRBD1 TRBV6-4 many TGTGCCAGCAGTGACAGGGGGCGCGAGACCCAGTACTTC CASSDRGRETQYF
TRBJ2-7 . TRBV6-1 many TGTGCCAGCAGTGATTGGGGGCCCACCTACGAGCAGTACTTC CASSDWGPTYEQYF
TRBJ1-1 . TRBV29-1 many TGCAGCGTTGAAGACGCCGCAGGGGAAGCTTTCTTT CSVEDAAGEAFF
TRBJ2-7 . TRBV6-2/TRBV6-3 many TGTGCCAGCAATCCGGAGCGGGCAGGGGCCTACGAGCAGTACTTC CASNPERAGAYEQYF
TRBJ1-2 . TRBV29-1 many TGCAGCGTTGAAGGGACAGATGGCTACACCTTC CSVEGTDGYTF
TRBJ1-2 . TRBV28 . TGTGCCAGCAGTTTCTCGGGGGAGCACTATGGCTACACCTTC CASSFSGEHYGYTF
TRBJ2-4 . TRBV29-1 many TGCAGCGTTGATAAACGGGAAGGGATTCAGTACTTC CSVDKREGIQYF
TRBJ1-5 TRBD1 TRBV19 . TGTGCCAGTAGTCACAGGGGGCCCAATCAGCCCCAGCATTTT CASSHRGPNQPQHF
TRBJ1-2 . TRBV19 many TGTGCCAGTAGTATCGGCGGGTTGGACTACTATTATGGCTACACCTTC CASSIGGLDYYYGYTF
TRBJ2-7 . TRBV20-1 few TGCAGTGCTAGTACGGGGAACTCCTACGAGCAGTACTTC CSASTGNSYEQYF
TRBJ2-7 . TRBV28 . TGTGCCAGCAGTTTCACGGGATTCCCCTACGAGCAGTACTTC CASSFTGFPYEQYF
TRBJ2-2 . TRBV12-3/TRBV12-4 . TGTGCCAGCAGTTTTAGAGGAGGGAATCCCGGGGAGCTGTTTTTT CASSFRGGNPGELFF
TRBJ1-1 . TRBV30 few TGTGCCTGGAGGGGGGGCTGGAACACTGAAGCTTTCTTT CAWRGGWNTEAFF
TRBJ2-2 TRBD1 TRBV12-3/TRBV12-4 many TGTGCCAGCAGTCCAAACACAGGGGGGCCCACCGGGGAGCTGTTTTTT CASSPNTGGPTGELFF
TRBJ1-3 . TRBV6-1 . TGTGCCAGCAGTGACCCGGGGACTGGAAACACCATATATTTT CASSDPGTGNTIYF
TRBJ2-7 TRBD1 TRBV6-2/TRBV6-3 many TGTGCCAGCAGCCACCCCTCGACAGGGTCGCACGAGCAGTACTTC CASSHPSTGSHEQYF